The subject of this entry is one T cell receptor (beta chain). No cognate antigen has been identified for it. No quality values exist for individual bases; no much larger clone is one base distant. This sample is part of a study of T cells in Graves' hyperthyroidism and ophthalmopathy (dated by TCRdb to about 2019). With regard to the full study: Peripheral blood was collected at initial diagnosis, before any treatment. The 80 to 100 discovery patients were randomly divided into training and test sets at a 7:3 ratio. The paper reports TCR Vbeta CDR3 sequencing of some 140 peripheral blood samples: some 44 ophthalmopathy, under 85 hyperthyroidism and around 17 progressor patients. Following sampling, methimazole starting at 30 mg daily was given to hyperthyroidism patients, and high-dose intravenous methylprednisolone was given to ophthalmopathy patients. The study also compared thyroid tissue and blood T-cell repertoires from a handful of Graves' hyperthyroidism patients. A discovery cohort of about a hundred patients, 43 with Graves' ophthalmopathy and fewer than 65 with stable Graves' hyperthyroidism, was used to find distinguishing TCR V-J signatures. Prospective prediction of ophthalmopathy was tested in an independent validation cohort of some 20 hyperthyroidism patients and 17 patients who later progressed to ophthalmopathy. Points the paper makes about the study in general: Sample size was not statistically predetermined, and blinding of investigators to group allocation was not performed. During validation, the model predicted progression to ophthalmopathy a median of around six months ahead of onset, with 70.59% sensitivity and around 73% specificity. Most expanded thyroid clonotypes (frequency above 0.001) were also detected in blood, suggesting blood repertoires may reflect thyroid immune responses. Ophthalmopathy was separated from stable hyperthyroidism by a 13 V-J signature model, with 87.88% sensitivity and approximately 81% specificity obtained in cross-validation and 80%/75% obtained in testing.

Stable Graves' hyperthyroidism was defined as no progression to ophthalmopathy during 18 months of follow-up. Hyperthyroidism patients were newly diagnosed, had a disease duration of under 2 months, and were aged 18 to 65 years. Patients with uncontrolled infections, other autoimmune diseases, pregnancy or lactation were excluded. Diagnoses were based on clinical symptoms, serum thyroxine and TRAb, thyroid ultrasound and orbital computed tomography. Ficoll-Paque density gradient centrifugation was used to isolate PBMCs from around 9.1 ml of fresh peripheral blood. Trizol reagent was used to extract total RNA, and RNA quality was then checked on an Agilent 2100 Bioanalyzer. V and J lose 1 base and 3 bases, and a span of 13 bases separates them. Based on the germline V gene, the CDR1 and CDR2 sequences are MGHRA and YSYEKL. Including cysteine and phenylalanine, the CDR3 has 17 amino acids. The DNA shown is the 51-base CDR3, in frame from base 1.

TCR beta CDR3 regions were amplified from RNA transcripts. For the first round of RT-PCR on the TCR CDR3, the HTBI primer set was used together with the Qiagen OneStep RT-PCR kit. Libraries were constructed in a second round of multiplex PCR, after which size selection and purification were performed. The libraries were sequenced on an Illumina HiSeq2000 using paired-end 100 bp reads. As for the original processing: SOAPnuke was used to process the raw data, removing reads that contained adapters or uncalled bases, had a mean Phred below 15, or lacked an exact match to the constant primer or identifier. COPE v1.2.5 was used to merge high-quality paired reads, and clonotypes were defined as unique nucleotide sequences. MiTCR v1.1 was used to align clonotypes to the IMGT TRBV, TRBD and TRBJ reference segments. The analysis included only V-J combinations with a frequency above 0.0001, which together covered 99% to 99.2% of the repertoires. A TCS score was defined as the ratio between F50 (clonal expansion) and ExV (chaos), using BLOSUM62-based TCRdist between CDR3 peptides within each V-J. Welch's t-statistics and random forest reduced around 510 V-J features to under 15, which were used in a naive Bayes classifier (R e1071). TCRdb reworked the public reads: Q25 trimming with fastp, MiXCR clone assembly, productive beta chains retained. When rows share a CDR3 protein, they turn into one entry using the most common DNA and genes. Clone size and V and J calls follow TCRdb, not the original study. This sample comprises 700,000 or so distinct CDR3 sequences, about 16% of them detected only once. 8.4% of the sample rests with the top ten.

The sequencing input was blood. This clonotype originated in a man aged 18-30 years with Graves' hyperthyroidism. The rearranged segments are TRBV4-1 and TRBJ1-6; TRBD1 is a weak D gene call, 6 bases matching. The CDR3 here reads CASSQVLRTVYNSPLHF. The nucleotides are TGCGCCAGCAGCCAAGTTCTCCGGACAGTCTATAATTCACCCCTCCACTTT.